This TCR beta chain appears in the sequencing data of a study of blood T cell repertoires in COVID-19. Across the whole study: The origin of the acute and convalescent COVID-19 samples was the United States, Italy and Spain. In each case, the material was cDNA or gDNA derived from T cells, B-cell-depleted T cells, or PBMCs.

Per the germline V gene, CDR1 is SGHTS and CDR2 is YDEGEE. The CDR3 length is 17 residues. With V trimmed by 1 base and J by 3 bases, 11 bases remained unmatched. Under the authors' procedure: Reference gene primer amplification in the assay estimated nucleated cell counts. Profiled with immunoSEQ multiplex PCR; TCRdb holds only in-frame clones, not every one. The DNA was the basis for D and trimming; V, J and clone size are from that table. The table records under 450,000 clones, 86% of them present only once. V usage is TRBV5-8 and J usage is TRBJ1-1, with 8 bases identical to TRBD1. This TCR derives from a woman aged 55-70 years with COVID-19, enrolled during active disease. The sequenced material came from peripheral blood. The CDR3 nucleotides read TGTGCCAGCAGCTTGAGGGGTACAGGGGGTTGGTACACTGAAGCTTTCTTT. Translated, it gives CASSLRGTGGWYTEAFF.